This T cell receptor beta chain was identified during a study of blood T cell repertoires in COVID-19 (dated by TCRdb to about 2020). Notes on the research overall: Collaborator samples came from the United States, Italy and Spain and covered acute and convalescent phases of COVID-19. Nearly every sample came with metadata listing a de-identified subject ID, COVID-19 status, age in years and sex. The repertoires were made available in a free public database intended to serve as a resource for research on the immune response to SARS-CoV-2. HLA class I and class II types, where available, came from metadata supplied by the sample provider rather than from assay-based typing. Deeply sampled blood TCRbeta repertoires from subjects exposed to, actively infected with, or recovered from COVID-19 were included in the dataset. The samples were drawn from the first 160 participants of the ongoing ImmuneRACE study and from roughly 1,300 subjects provided by 6 global collaborators. The material from the prospective study consisted of cDNA or gDNA derived from T cells, B-cell-depleted T cells, or PBMCs.

Study-wide findings and limitations: Clinical and demographic metadata were provided uncurated, with the amount varying by source and participant.

Each collaborating institution followed its own protocols to collect whole blood in K2EDTA tubes. For TCRbeta analysis, collaborator samples were shipped as frozen whole blood, as isolated PBMCs, or as DNA extracted from either sample type. This clone appeared once. Its antigen target is currently unknown. No base quality values were provided; no much bigger clone lies one nucleotide off. TCRbeta CDR3 regions were amplified from genomic DNA by means of the immunoSEQ Assay, a bias-controlled multiplex PCR. As for how the authors treated the data: Within the assay, amplification of reference gene primers was used to estimate how many nucleated cells each sample contained. To quantify the absolute abundance of each unique TCRbeta CDR3 rearrangement, sequence reads were collapsed and filtered. For each sample, productive Simpson clonality was calculated as the square root of Simpson's diversity index across productive rearrangements. The table was pulled from immuneACCESS by TCRdb, which kept in-frame rearrangements only. Such tables lose some clones; where checked, under half of the loss comes from unresolved V genes, and the rest has no known cause. The D gene and trimming were derived from the DNA, and the V and J assignments and clone size from that table. The sample profile shows approximately 63,000 clones; 91% of them were found once. 6.5% to 9.5% of the sample is taken by the ten largest.

This receptor was obtained from a human donor in a cohort sampled during active COVID-19. The sequenced sample was peripheral blood.

The CDR3 is CASSVSSGGPYEQYF. The nucleotide sequence is given as TGTGCCAGCAGCGTATCTAGCGGGGGCCCCTACGAGCAGTACTTC. Here the chain combines TRBV9 and TRBJ2-7; 10 central bases correspond to TRBD2. There are 15 amino acids in the CDR3, from cysteine to phenylalanine inclusive. CDR3 DNA only is kept here, 45 bases in frame from base 1. Trimming leaves V shorter by 1 base and J shorter by 2 bases, with the junction holding 3 bases beyond the gene matches. Via the germline V gene, CDR1 is SGDLS and CDR2 YYNGEE.